This TCR beta chain was documented in a study of blood T cell repertoires in COVID-19. Libraries were prepared by immunoSEQ multiplex PCR; TCRdb keeps only in-frame clonotypes and omits some of them. The table lists 100,000 to 150,000 clones, around 81% of them singletons, with about an eighth in the top ten. The ends were cut back, 3 bases at V and 1 base at J, with 12 bases in the middle. The CDR3 has 15 residues. Germline-derived CDR1 and CDR2 are LGHDT and YNNKEL (reference sequence). This clone was observed at least ten times. The chain employs TRBV3-1 (or the pseudogene TRBV3-2) and TRBJ1-1; D is ambiguous. Material: peripheral blood. The TCR originated in a man in his sixties with acute or convalescent COVID-19. CDR3 loop: CASSQRRLSNTEAFF. The CDR3 DNA follows: TGTGCCAGCAGCCAGAGGAGGCTCTCGAACACTGAAGCTTTCTTT.